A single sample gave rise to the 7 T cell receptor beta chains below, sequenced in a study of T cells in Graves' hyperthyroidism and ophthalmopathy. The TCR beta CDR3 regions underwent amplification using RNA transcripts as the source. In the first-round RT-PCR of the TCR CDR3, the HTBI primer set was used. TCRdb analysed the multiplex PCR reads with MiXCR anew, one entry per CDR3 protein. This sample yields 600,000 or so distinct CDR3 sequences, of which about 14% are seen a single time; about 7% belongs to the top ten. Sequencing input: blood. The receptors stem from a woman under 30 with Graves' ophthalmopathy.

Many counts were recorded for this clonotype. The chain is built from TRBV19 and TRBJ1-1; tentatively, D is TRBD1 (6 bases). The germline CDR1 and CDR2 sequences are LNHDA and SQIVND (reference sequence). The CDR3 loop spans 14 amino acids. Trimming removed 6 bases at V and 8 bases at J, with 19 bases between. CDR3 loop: CASSNRVGSSEAFF. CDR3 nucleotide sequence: TGTGCCAGTAGCAACAGGGTCGGTTCCTCCGAAGCTTTCTTT. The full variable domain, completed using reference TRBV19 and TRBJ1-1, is DGGITQSPKYLFRKEGQNVTLSCEQNLNHDAMYWYRQDPGQGLRLIYYSQIVNDFQKGDIAEGYSVSREKKESFPLTVTSAQKNPTAFYLCASSNRVGSSEAFFGQGTRLTVV.

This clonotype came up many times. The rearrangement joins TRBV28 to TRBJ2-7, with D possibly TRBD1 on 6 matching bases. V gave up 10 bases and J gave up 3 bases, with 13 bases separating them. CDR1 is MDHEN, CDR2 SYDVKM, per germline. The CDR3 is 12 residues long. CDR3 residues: CANGTQNYEQYF. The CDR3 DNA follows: TGTGCCAACGGGACACAGAACTACGAGCAGTACTTC.

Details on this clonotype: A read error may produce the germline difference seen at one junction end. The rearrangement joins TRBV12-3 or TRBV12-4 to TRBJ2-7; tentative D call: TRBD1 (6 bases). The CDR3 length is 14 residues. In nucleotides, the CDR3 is TGTACCAGCAGTTTAACAGGGAGCACCTACGAGCAGTACTTC. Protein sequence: CTSSLTGSTYEQYF.

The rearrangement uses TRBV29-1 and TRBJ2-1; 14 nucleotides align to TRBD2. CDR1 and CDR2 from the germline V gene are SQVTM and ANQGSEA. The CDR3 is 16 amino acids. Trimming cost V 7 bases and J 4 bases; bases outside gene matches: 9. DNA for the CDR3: TGCAGCGCTCAAGGGACTAGCGGGAGACGTTACAATGAGCAGTTCTTC. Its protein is CSAQGTSGRRYNEQFF.

CDR3 loop: CASSYSTGGAGSDTQYF. The DNA for the CDR3 is TGTGCCAGCAGTTACTCTACAGGGGGCGCGGGGTCAGATACGCAGTATTTT. This chain joins TRBV6-5 and TRBJ2-3; 9 bases agree with TRBD1. The V gene end was trimmed by 0 bases and the J gene end by 4 bases; junction bases not matched to a gene: 8. Germline V CDR1 and CDR2: MNHEY, SVGAGI. The CDR3 covers 17 residues.

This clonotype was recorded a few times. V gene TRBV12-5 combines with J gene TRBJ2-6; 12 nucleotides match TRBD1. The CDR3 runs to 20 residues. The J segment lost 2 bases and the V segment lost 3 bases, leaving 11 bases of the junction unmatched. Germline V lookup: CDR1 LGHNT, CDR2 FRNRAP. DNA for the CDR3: TGTGCTAGTGGTTTCGCCAGTCTCCGGGACAGGGGGCCTGGGGCCAACGTCCTGACTTTC. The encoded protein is CASGFASLRDRGPGANVLTF.

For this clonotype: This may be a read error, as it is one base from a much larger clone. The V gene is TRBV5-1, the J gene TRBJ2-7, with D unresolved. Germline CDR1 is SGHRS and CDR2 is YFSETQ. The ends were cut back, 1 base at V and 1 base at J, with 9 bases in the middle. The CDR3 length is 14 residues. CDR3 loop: CASSLRASSYEQYF. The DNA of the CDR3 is TGCGCCAGCAGCTTGCGAGCGTCTTCCTACGAGCAGTACTTC.